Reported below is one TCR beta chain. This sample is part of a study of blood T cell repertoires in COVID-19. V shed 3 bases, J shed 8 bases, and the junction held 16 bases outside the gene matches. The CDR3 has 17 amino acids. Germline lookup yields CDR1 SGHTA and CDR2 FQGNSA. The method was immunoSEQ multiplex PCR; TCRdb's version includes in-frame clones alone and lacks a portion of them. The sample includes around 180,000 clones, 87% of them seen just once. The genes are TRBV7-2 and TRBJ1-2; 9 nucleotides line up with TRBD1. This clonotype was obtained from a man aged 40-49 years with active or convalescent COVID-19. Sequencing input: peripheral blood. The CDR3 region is CASSLYFPGQGVDGYTF. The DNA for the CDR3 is TGTGCCAGCAGCTTGTATTTTCCGGGACAGGGAGTCGACGGCTACACCTTC.